The 6 T cell receptor beta chains reported below all come from one sample, sequenced in a study of T cell changes during pregnancy in multiple sclerosis. Generated by immunoSEQ multiplex PCR, the TCRdb table keeps only in-frame clones and is missing some. The data show some 110,000 clones, 92% seen once. The material sequenced was peripheral blood, taken in the third trimester of pregnancy. All receptors come from a female donor with multiple sclerosis, enrolled in a pregnancy study.

The chain recombines TRBV15 with TRBJ1-4, with D perhaps matching TRBD1 (5 bases). CDR3 size: 17 residues. Deletions cut 0 bases from V and 8 bases from J, with 19 bases between. Germline V gene lookup returns CDR1 LNHNV and CDR2 YYDKDF (reference sequence). For the CDR3, the DNA is TGTGCCACCAGCAGAGAGGGGCGGCAGGGCGGAAGGGAAAAACTGTTTTTT. Residues: CATSREGRQGGREKLFF. Full variable domain (outside the CDR3, taken from reference TRBV15 and TRBJ1-4): DAMVIQNPRYQVTQFGKPVTLSCSQTLNHNVMYWYQQKSSQAPKLLFHYYDKDFNNEADTPDNFQSRRPNTSFCFLDIRSPGLGDTAMYLCATSREGRQGGREKLFFGSGTQLSVL.

This clone was observed once. The chain carries TRBV7-6 and TRBJ1-6, with 10 bases matching TRBD1. Germline V gene data show CDR1 as SGHVS and CDR2 as FNYEAQ. With 5 bases clipped from V and 5 bases from J, the junction kept 3 bases outside the gene matches. The CDR3 loop spans 15 amino acids. In DNA, the CDR3 is TGTGCCAGCAGCCCGGGACAGGGGAATAATTCACCCCTCCACTTT. As protein: CASSPGQGNNSPLHF.

J is TRBJ1-1 and V is TRBV6-5, with D tentatively TRBD1 (5 bases). V gave up 2 bases and J gave up 4 bases, with 14 bases separating them. The CDR3 loop spans 15 amino acids. Looked up from germline, CDR1 is MNHEY and CDR2 is SVGAGI. In nucleotides, the CDR3 is TGTGCCAGCAGTTACGGCAGGGTTTCGGCCACTGAAGCTTTCTTT. Amino acids: CASSYGRVSATEAFF.

V gene TRBV2 combines with J gene TRBJ2-7, with D possibly matching TRBD2 (6 bases). Per the germline V gene, CDR1 is SNHLY and CDR2 is FYNNEI. Trimming cost V 5 bases and J 2 bases, with 13 bases left between them. This CDR3 region has 14 residues. DNA for the CDR3: TGTGCCAGCAGTCGGGCAGGGAGGACCTACGAGCAGTACTTC. Its protein is CASSRAGRTYEQYF.

This rearrangement joins TRBV4-1 to TRBJ2-1; 7 nucleotides match TRBD1. The germline CDR1 and CDR2 sequences are MGHRA and YSYEKL. The length of the CDR3 is 12 residues. With 4 bases clipped from V and 10 bases from J, the junction kept 4 bases outside the gene matches. The CDR3 sequence: CASSLQGREQFF. The CDR3 bases are TGCGCCAGCAGCCTACAGGGGCGGGAGCAGTTCTTC.

Written as DNA, the CDR3 is TGTGCCAGCGCGGGAAAAGAGACCCAGTACTTC. Translation gives CASAGKETQYF. J is TRBJ2-5 and V is TRBV6-5; perhaps TRBD2 as D (6 bases). CDR1 is MNHEY, CDR2 SVGAGI, per germline. This CDR3 is 11 amino acids long. Trimming pared 8 bases from V and 3 bases from J, leaving 7 bases between.